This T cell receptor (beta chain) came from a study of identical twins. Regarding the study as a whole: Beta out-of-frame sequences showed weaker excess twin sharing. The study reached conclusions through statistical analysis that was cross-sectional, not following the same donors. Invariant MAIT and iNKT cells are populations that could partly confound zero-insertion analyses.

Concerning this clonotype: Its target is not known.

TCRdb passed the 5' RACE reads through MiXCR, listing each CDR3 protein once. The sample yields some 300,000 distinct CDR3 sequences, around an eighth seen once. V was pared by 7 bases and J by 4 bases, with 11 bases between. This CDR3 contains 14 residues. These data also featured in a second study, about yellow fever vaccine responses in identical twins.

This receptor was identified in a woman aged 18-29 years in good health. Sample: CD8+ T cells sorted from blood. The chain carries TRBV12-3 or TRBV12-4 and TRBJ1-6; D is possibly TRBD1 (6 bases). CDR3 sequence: CASTIRGYNSPLHF. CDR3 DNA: TGTGCCAGCACTATTAGGGGGTATAATTCACCCCTCCACTTT.